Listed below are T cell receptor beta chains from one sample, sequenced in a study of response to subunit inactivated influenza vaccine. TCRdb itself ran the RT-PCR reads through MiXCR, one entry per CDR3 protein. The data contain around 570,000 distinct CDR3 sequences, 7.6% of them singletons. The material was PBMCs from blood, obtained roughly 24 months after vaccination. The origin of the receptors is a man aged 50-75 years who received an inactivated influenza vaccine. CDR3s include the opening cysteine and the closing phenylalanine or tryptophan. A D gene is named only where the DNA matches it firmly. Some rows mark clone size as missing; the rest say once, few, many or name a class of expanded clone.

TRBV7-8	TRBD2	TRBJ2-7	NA	CASSLVASGEQYF	TGTGCCAGCAGCTTAGTGGCTAGCGGCGAGCAGTACTTC
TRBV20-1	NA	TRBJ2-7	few	CSARDLTGPRAYEQYF	TGCAGTGCTAGAGATCTAACGGGGCCGAGGGCCTACGAGCAGTACTTC
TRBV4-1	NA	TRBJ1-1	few	CASSQEGYSRNTEAFF	TGCGCCAGCAGCCAAGAAGGATACAGCCGTAACACTGAAGCTTTCTTT
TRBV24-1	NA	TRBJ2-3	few	CATSDWETDTQYF	TGTGCCACCAGTGATTGGGAAACAGATACGCAGTATTTT
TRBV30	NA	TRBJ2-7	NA	CAWSVIKGPYEQYF	TGTGCCTGGAGTGTTATTAAGGGACCCTACGAGCAGTACTTC
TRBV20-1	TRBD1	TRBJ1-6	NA	CSASRQGALRSSPLHF	TGCAGTGCTAGTAGGCAGGGGGCGCTCCGAAGCTCACCCCTCCACTTT
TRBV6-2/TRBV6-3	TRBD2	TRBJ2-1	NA	CASSQLAGSYNEQFF	TGTGCCAGCAGCCAACTAGCGGGATCCTACAATGAGCAGTTCTTC
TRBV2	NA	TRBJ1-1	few	CASSTGTYSSEAFF	TGTGCCAGCAGTACCGGGACCTATAGTTCTGAAGCTTTCTTT
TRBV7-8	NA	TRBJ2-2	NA	CASSSRRETTGELFF	TGTGCCAGCAGCTCCCGCCGGGAAACCACCGGGGAGCTGTTTTTT
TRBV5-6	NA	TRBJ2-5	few	CASSWGDTQETQYF	TGTGCCAGCAGCTGGGGGGACACACAAGAGACCCAGTACTTC
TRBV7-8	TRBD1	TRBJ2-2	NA	CASISRQGNTGELFF	TGTGCCAGCATCTCCCGACAGGGGAACACCGGGGAGCTGTTTTTT
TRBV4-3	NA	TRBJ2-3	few	CASSPPSGDTQYF	TGCGCCAGCAGCCCCCCGTCGGGGGATACGCAGTATTTT
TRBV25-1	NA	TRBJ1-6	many	CASSESGAYNSPLHF	TGTGCCAGCAGTGAATCGGGGGCATATAATTCACCCCTCCACTTT
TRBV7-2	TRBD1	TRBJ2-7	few	CASSGRTGYSYEQYF	TGTGCCAGCAGCGGGAGGACAGGGTATTCGTACGAGCAGTACTTC
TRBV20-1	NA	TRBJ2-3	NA	CSAGTGREARSTDTQYF	TGCAGTGCCGGGACAGGGCGGGAGGCTAGGTCCACAGATACGCAGTATTTT
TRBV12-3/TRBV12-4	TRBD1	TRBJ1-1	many	CASSFGQGRSGAFF	TGTGCCAGCAGTTTTGGACAGGGCAGAAGCGGGGCTTTCTTT
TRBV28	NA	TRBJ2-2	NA	CASSSSGAITGELFF	TGTGCCAGCAGTTCATCCGGGGCGATTACCGGGGAGCTGTTTTTT
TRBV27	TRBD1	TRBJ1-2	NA	CATYRGSRYGYTF	TGTGCCACGTACAGGGGGTCGCGCTATGGCTACACCTTC
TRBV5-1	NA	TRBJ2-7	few	CASSPGDGVSYEQYF	TGCGCCAGCAGCCCCGGGGATGGGGTCTCCTACGAGCAGTACTTC
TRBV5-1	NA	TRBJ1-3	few	CASSFDSSSGNTIYF	TGCGCCAGCAGCTTCGACAGTAGCTCTGGAAACACCATATATTTT
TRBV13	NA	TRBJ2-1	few	CASSPKTVGQRYNEQFF	TGTGCCAGCAGCCCAAAGACGGTGGGACAAAGATACAATGAGCAGTTCTTC
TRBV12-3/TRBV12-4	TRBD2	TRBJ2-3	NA	CASSNPVAGWDTQYF	TGTGCCAGCAGTAATCCTGTAGCGGGATGGGATACGCAGTATTTT
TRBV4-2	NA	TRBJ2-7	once	CASSHHEPGLVSYEQYF	TGTGCCAGCAGCCATCATGAGCCGGGACTCGTCTCCTACGAGCAGTACTTC
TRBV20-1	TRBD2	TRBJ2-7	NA	CSARRDWGAGGPSYEQYF	TGCAGTGCTAGACGTGACTGGGGAGCGGGAGGGCCCTCCTACGAGCAGTACTTC
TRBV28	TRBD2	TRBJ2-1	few	CASSLLSGERDEQFF	TGTGCCAGCAGTTTACTCAGCGGGGAGAGGGATGAGCAGTTCTTC
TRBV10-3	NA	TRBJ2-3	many	CAISEVAARADTQYF	TGTGCCATCAGTGAGGTAGCGGCTCGGGCAGATACGCAGTATTTT